The 26 T cell receptor beta chains below all came from one sample that was sequenced in a study of blood T cell repertoires in COVID-19 (dated by TCRdb to the early 2020s). Receptor amplification or capture employed the immunoSEQ multiplex PCR assay. TCRdb retrieved this table from immuneACCESS and kept in-frame rearrangements only. Not all clones are present; in checked studies, unresolved V genes account for under half, and no reason is known for the remainder. The sample yields roughly 100,000 clones; 87% were counted once. Of the sample, roughly 5.2% is held by the ten largest clones. The sample taken for sequencing was peripheral blood. The source is a woman aged 50 to 60 with COVID-19, enrolled during active disease.

The V call is TRBV5-6, the J call TRBJ1-1; tentatively, D is TRBD1 (5 bases). Trimming cost V 0 bases and J 8 bases, with 8 bases left between them. The length of the CDR3 is 12 residues. The germline gives CDR1 SGHDT, CDR2 YYEEEE. In DNA form, the CDR3 reads TGTGCCAGCAGCTTGGGGGGACTGGAAGCTTTCTTT. Its protein is CASSLGGLEAFF.

The chain has TRBV11-2 and TRBJ2-7, with 9 positions matching TRBD2. After removal of 5 bases from V and 3 bases from J, the junction contained 11 bases not matched to a gene. CDR3 length: 16 residues. The V gene's germline CDR1 is SGHAT and CDR2 FQNNGV. The CDR3 DNA is TGTGCCAGCAGCCCACGGGGGGAGCGGGGGGTCTACGAGCAGTACTTC. It specifies CASSPRGERGVYEQYF.

CDR3 sequence (DNA): TGTGCCAGCATTCTAGGGAAGGGGTATGGCTACACCTTC. This gives the protein CASILGKGYGYTF. The chain links TRBV28 to TRBJ1-2; tentative D call: TRBD1 (5 bases). V lost 7 bases, J lost 5 bases, and 14 bases lay in between. CDR3 size: 13 residues. Germline values: CDR1 MDHEN, CDR2 SYDVKM.

The chain employs TRBV5-4 and TRBJ2-3, with 7 bases matching TRBD2. After removal of 4 bases from V and 0 bases from J, the junction contained 5 bases not matched to a gene. CDR3 length: 15 amino acids. Germline CDR1 and CDR2: SGHNT and YYREEE (reference sequence). This chain's CDR3 is CASSHAGVSTDTQYF. The CDR3 nucleotides are TGTGCCAGCAGCCACGCGGGGGTAAGCACAGATACGCAGTATTTT.

The chain carries TRBV18 and TRBJ2-5; 8 positions agree with TRBD2. Germline assignment: CDR1 KGHSH and CDR2 LQKENI. The V gene end was trimmed by 0 bases and the J gene end by 5 bases; junction bases not matched to a gene: 8. The CDR3 loop spans 16 amino acids. As DNA, the CDR3 is TGTGCCAGCTCACCACCGAACGGGGGGGCCTTGGAGACCCAGTACTTC. Protein product: CASSPPNGGALETQYF.

CDR3 loop: CASSLETGNNNEQFF. The CDR3 nucleotides read TGCGCCAGCAGCTTGGAGACAGGGAACAACAATGAGCAGTTCTTC. The rearrangement uses TRBV5-1 and TRBJ2-1; TRBD1 matches at 7 bases. The CDR3 length is 15 residues. CDR1 is SGHRS and CDR2 is YFSETQ in the germline V gene. The V and J ends lost 0 bases and 5 bases, in that order; junction bases with no gene match: 5.

This chain connects TRBV11-2 to TRBJ2-3, with a possible D match to TRBD2 (6 bases). The CDR3 consists of 14 residues. Trimming shortened V by 3 bases and J by 3 bases, and 10 bases separated the two germline ends. Germline V CDR1 and CDR2: SGHAT, FQNNGV. The chain's CDR3 is CASSLGLSTDTQYF. In DNA form, the CDR3 reads TGTGCCAGCAGCTTGGGACTTTCGACAGATACGCAGTATTTT.

This clone was recorded only once. This CDR3 reads CASSSTSGGVNNEQFF. CDR3 in DNA: TGTGCCAGCAGTAGCACTAGCGGGGGGGTAAACAATGAGCAGTTCTTC. J is TRBJ2-1 and V is TRBV28; 13 nucleotides match TRBD2. Trimming took 5 bases from V and 5 from J; bases not matched to a gene: 6. Germline CDR1 and CDR2: MDHEN and SYDVKM. The CDR3 has 16 amino acids.

The chain employs TRBV2 and TRBJ2-6, with D tentatively TRBD1 (6 bases). The CDR3 has 15 residues. Looked up from germline, CDR1 is SNHLY and CDR2 is FYNNEI. Trimming shortened V by 3 bases and J by 2 bases, and 8 bases separated the two germline ends. The CDR3 loop reads CASSEDRPGANVLTF. CDR3 coding DNA: TGTGCCAGCAGTGAGGACAGACCTGGGGCCAACGTCCTGACTTTC.

The rearrangement links TRBV30 to TRBJ2-7; TRBD1 agrees at 7 bases. V gave up 1 base and J gave up 3 bases; unmatched junction bases: 9. The CDR3 length is 15 residues. The germline V gene has CDR1 GTSNPN and CDR2 SVGIG (reference sequence). The CDR3 loop is CAWSEGQGVHYEQYF. The CDR3 bases are TGTGCCTGGAGTGAGGGGCAGGGGGTACACTACGAGCAGTACTTC.

J is TRBJ1-6 and V is TRBV10-3; no clear D gene. The CDR3 is made up of 14 amino acids. CDR1 and CDR2 from the germline V gene are ENHRY and SYGVKD. V shed 0 bases and J shed 4 bases, with 4 bases lying between them. The CDR3 region is CAISESLYNSPLHF. The CDR3 nucleotides read TGTGCCATCAGTGAGTCCTTGTATAATTCACCCCTCCACTTT.

The chain is built from TRBV6-5 and TRBJ2-7; 10 positions agree with TRBD1. CDR1 and CDR2 from the germline V gene are MNHEY and SVGAGI. There are 14 residues in the CDR3. The trim removed 7 bases at V and 6 bases at J, leaving 9 bases unmatched. The CDR3 DNA reads as TGTGCCAGCACAGTGACAGGGGGCCCTGGCGAGCAGTACTTC. Its protein product is CASTVTGGPGEQYF.

V usage is TRBV10-3 and J usage is TRBJ2-2, with 8 bases fitting TRBD1. Trimming at V came to 7 bases and at J to 0 bases, leaving 22 bases not matched to a gene. Germline lookup yields CDR1 ENHRY and CDR2 SYGVKD. The CDR3 totals 21 residues. CDR3 residues: CAIIPESSQDRDFANTGELFF. As DNA, the CDR3 is TGTGCCATCATTCCCGAAAGCTCCCAGGACAGGGACTTCGCGAACACCGGGGAGCTGTTTTTT.

The chain has TRBV5-1 and TRBJ2-3, with 7 bases aligning to TRBD1. CDR3 length equals 15 residues. V lost 8 bases, J lost 5 bases, and 14 bases stayed unmatched. Germline-derived CDR1 and CDR2 are SGHRS and YFSETQ. DNA of the CDR3: TGCGCCAGTCAAGACAGGGAACAGAACCGAGATACGCAGTATTTT. This encodes CASQDREQNRDTQYF.

The CDR3 nucleotides are TGTGCCAGCGGCACTAGCTCCTACGAGCAGTACTTC. It encodes CASGTSSYEQYF. The J gene is TRBJ2-7, the V gene TRBV7-6, with D perhaps matching TRBD2 (5 bases). The CDR3 runs 12 residues. CDR1 is SGHVS and CDR2 is FNYEAQ in the germline V gene. The ends were cut back, 8 bases at V and 0 bases at J, with 8 bases in the middle. Looking up the rest from reference TRBV7-6 and TRBJ2-7 gives the full variable domain: GAGVSQSPRYKVTKRGQDVALRCDPISGHVSLYWYRQALGQGPEFLTYFNYEAQQDKSGLPNDRFSAERPEGSISTLTIQRTEQRDSAMYRCASGTSSYEQYFGPGTRLTVT.

V gene TRBV3-1 (or the pseudogene TRBV3-2) combines with J gene TRBJ1-1; TRBD1 is a possible D gene (5 bases). The length of the CDR3 is 19 residues. Deletions cut 4 bases from V and 3 bases from J, with 27 bases between. The germline V gene encodes CDR1 LGHDT and CDR2 YNNKEL (reference sequence). CDR3 nucleotide sequence: TGTGCCAGCAGCCGGACCACCCTAACAGGCACCTTTTGGGACACTGAAGCTTTCTTT. Its translation is CASSRTTLTGTFWDTEAFF.

The chain couples TRBV5-4 to TRBJ2-3; 9 bases agree with TRBD2. Trimming at V came to 4 bases and at J to 2 bases, leaving 5 bases not matched to a gene. This CDR3 is 15 amino acids long. Germline lookup yields CDR1 SGHNT and CDR2 YYREEE (reference sequence). The CDR3 DNA reads as TGTGCCAGCAGCCCAGCGGGGGGAGTCACAGATACGCAGTATTTT. Amino acid sequence: CASSPAGGVTDTQYF.

This sequence joins TRBV2 and TRBJ2-3, with D possibly being TRBD2 (5 bases). Between the trimmed V and J ends, which lost 5 bases and 5 bases, there was a span of 5 bases. This CDR3 comprises 11 residues. From germline, CDR1 is SNHLY and CDR2 FYNNEI. The DNA of the CDR3 is TGTGCCAGCAGTCGGGAAGATACGCAGTATTTT. This encodes CASSREDTQYF.

This chain connects TRBV27 to TRBJ2-7, with 7 bases identical to TRBD2. Germline CDR1 and CDR2: MNHEY and SMNVEV (reference sequence). Trimming cost V 3 bases and J 2 bases; bases outside gene matches: 4. The CDR3 sequence is 14 residues long. The CDR3 DNA is TGTGCCAGCAGTTTGGCTAGCGGAACCTACGAGCAGTACTTC. Translating gives CASSLASGTYEQYF.

This chain uses TRBV27 with TRBJ1-1; maybe TRBD1 (6 bases). Germline V CDR1 and CDR2: MNHEY, SMNVEV (reference sequence). The CDR3 extends over 16 amino acids. The ends were cut back, 5 bases at V and 1 base at J, with 17 bases in the middle. CDR3 in DNA: TGTGCCAGCAGTACGACTCCGACAGGCCGGAACACTGAAGCTTTCTTT. Its protein product is CASSTTPTGRNTEAFF.

This clone was counted a single time. V usage is TRBV2 and J usage is TRBJ2-1, with 7 positions matching TRBD1. The CDR3 length is 14 residues. V was pared by 8 bases and J by 4 bases, with 8 bases of the junction left unmatched. Germline CDR1 SNHLY, CDR2 FYNNEI. CDR3 residues: CASLRDRSYNEQFF. The CDR3 DNA reads TGTGCCAGCCTCCGGGACAGATCGTACAATGAGCAGTTCTTC.

This chain links TRBV12-3 or TRBV12-4 with TRBJ1-2; D is unclear. The length of the CDR3 is 12 residues. Trimming stripped 3 bases from V and 5 bases from J, with 7 bases between. The CDR3 coding sequence is TGTGCCAGCAGTTTGTCGGTTTATGGCTACACCTTC. Protein: CASSLSVYGYTF.

The rearrangement joins TRBV28 to TRBJ2-1; TRBD2 agrees at 7 bases. Per the germline V gene, CDR1 is MDHEN and CDR2 is SYDVKM. The CDR3 has 13 amino acids. V lost 5 bases and J lost 9; bases outside the gene matches: 7. The CDR3, as DNA: TGTGCCAGCAGTATCGACCTAGCGGTTGAGCAGTTCTTC. It yields the protein CASSIDLAVEQFF.

The chain joins TRBV4-3 to TRBJ1-4; possible D gene TRBD1, 6 bases. The V end lost 0 bases, the J end lost 8 bases, and 13 bases lay between the germline ends. The CDR3 contains 15 residues. Per the germline V gene, CDR1 is LGHNA and CDR2 is YSLEER. The CDR3 reads CASSQDWGRGEKLFF. The CDR3 coding sequence is TGCGCCAGCAGCCAAGACTGGGGGCGCGGGGAAAAACTGTTTTTT.

CDR3 bases: TGTGCCAGCAATGAGCGGGGGACCCCCTACGAGCAGTACTTC. This translates into CASNERGTPYEQYF. The chain combines TRBV9 with TRBJ2-7, with 8 bases aligning to TRBD2. From germline, CDR1 is SGDLS and CDR2 YYNGEE. With V trimmed by 6 bases and J by 2 bases, 7 bases remained unmatched. The CDR3 loop spans 14 amino acids.

The V gene is TRBV19, the J gene TRBJ2-7; 10 nucleotides agree with TRBD1. Germline V gene lookup returns CDR1 LNHDA and CDR2 SQIVND (reference sequence). V shed 5 bases and J 5 bases; nucleotides not matched to a gene: 6. The CDR3 has 14 amino acids. The CDR3 loop reads CASSWGQGWDEQYF. The CDR3 DNA reads TGTGCCAGTAGTTGGGGACAGGGGTGGGACGAGCAGTACTTC.